A selection of T cell receptor beta chains follows, all from one sample in a study of blood T cells in healthy people across ages. TCRdb re-called the 5' RACE reads with MiXCR, one entry per CDR3 protein. The sample has over 600,000 distinct CDR3 sequences, under 25% seen once. The sequenced sample consisted of blood. The receptors were sampled from an older man in good health. The CDR3 runs from the conserved cysteine through the conserved F or W. The order of the fields is clone size, J gene, V gene, D gene, CDR3 DNA, CDR3 protein. The D gene is left open where the match is weak. A clone size is listed for some rows: how often the clone was seen (once, few, many), or a class if it is expanded.

clone size: few
J gene: TRBJ2-7
V gene: TRBV28
D gene: -
CDR3 DNA: TGTGCCAGCAGTTCTTATAGCGGGCAGTACTTC
CDR3 protein: CASSSYSGQYF

clone size: few
J gene: TRBJ2-1
V gene: TRBV29-1
D gene: -
CDR3 DNA: TGCAGCGTCACCCCGAACAATGAGCAGTTCTTC
CDR3 protein: CSVTPNNEQFF

clone size: few
J gene: TRBJ2-7
V gene: TRBV9
D gene: -
CDR3 DNA: TGTGCCAGCAGCCGAGGATCTGGACAGCCTTCCTACGAGCAGTACTTC
CDR3 protein: CASSRGSGQPSYEQYF

clone size: few
J gene: TRBJ2-7
V gene: TRBV6-2/TRBV6-3
D gene: TRBD2
CDR3 DNA: TGTGCCAGCACCCCAGCGGGACTAGCGACCTACGAGCAGTACTTC
CDR3 protein: CASTPAGLATYEQYF

clone size: few
J gene: TRBJ2-7
V gene: TRBV28
D gene: -
CDR3 DNA: TGTGCCAGCAGTTCTAGTGTCTACGAGCAGTACTTC
CDR3 protein: CASSSSVYEQYF

clone size: -
J gene: TRBJ1-2
V gene: TRBV3-1
D gene: -
CDR3 DNA: TGTGCCAGCAGCCCACTTGCCAAGAGTTCTCATAATGGCTACACCTTC
CDR3 protein: CASSPLAKSSHNGYTF

clone size: many
J gene: TRBJ2-6
V gene: TRBV21-1
D gene: -
CDR3 DNA: TGTGCCAGCAGCAAAGAACAGGCAGGCTCTGGGGCCAACGTCCTGACTTTC
CDR3 protein: CASSKEQAGSGANVLTF

clone size: -
J gene: TRBJ2-5
V gene: TRBV7-2
D gene: -
CDR3 DNA: TGTGCCAGCAGCTTAGTCGCGCTATCGGAGACCCAGTACTTC
CDR3 protein: CASSLVALSETQYF

clone size: few
J gene: TRBJ2-1
V gene: TRBV9
D gene: -
CDR3 DNA: TGTGCCAGCAGCGCTTTCCGGGCTATGCAGTTCTTC
CDR3 protein: CASSAFRAMQFF

clone size: -
J gene: TRBJ2-1
V gene: TRBV29-1
D gene: -
CDR3 DNA: TGCAAACTTTTTAATGAGCAGTTCTTC
CDR3 protein: CKLFNEQFF

clone size: -
J gene: TRBJ2-3
V gene: TRBV9
D gene: TRBD2
CDR3 DNA: TGTGCCAGCACGACTAGCGGGATCGCAGATACGCGGTATTTT
CDR3 protein: CASTTSGIADTRYF

clone size: -
J gene: TRBJ1-1
V gene: TRBV12-3/TRBV12-4
D gene: -
CDR3 DNA: TGTGCCAGCAGTTTTAGGGGATCGAACACTGAAGCTTTCTTT
CDR3 protein: CASSFRGSNTEAFF

clone size: -
J gene: TRBJ2-7
V gene: TRBV20-1
D gene: TRBD2
CDR3 DNA: TGCAGTGCCGAACTAGCGGAGGCAGGCTACGAGCAGTACTTC
CDR3 protein: CSAELAEAGYEQYF

clone size: few
J gene: TRBJ2-3
V gene: TRBV7-8
D gene: TRBD2
CDR3 DNA: TGTGCCAGCAGCTTACCCCCGGGACTAGCTCAGTATTTT
CDR3 protein: CASSLPPGLAQYF

clone size: few
J gene: TRBJ2-2
V gene: TRBV9
D gene: -
CDR3 DNA: TGTGCCAGCAGACAGCAGGGTACCAGTGGGGAGCTGTTTTTT
CDR3 protein: CASRQQGTSGELFF

clone size: few
J gene: TRBJ1-4
V gene: TRBV12-3/TRBV12-4
D gene: -
CDR3 DNA: TGTGCCAGCAGCGCTACTAGGGGAGGTTCGGAAAAACTGTTTTTT
CDR3 protein: CASSATRGGSEKLFF

clone size: -
J gene: TRBJ2-5
V gene: TRBV28
D gene: -
CDR3 DNA: TGTGCCAGCAAGAGGACACAAGGAGCCCAAGAGACCCAGTACTTC
CDR3 protein: CASKRTQGAQETQYF

clone size: -
J gene: TRBJ2-7
V gene: TRBV12-5
D gene: TRBD1
CDR3 DNA: TGTGCTAGTGGACGCAGGGGACAGTTCTACGAGCAGTACTTC
CDR3 protein: CASGRRGQFYEQYF

clone size: -
J gene: TRBJ1-2
V gene: TRBV6-1
D gene: -
CDR3 DNA: TGTGCCAGCAGACAACTAAGGAACTATGGCTACACCTTC
CDR3 protein: CASRQLRNYGYTF

clone size: -
J gene: TRBJ2-1
V gene: TRBV5-1
D gene: -
CDR3 DNA: TGCGCCAGCAGCTTGGATACGAGCTACAGGGCCTACAATGAGCAGTTCTTC
CDR3 protein: CASSLDTSYRAYNEQFF

clone size: once
J gene: TRBJ2-7
V gene: TRBV5-1
D gene: -
CDR3 DNA: TGCGCCAGCAGCCCCGACCCGGGACAAACTTCTCAGTACTTC
CDR3 protein: CASSPDPGQTSQYF

clone size: -
J gene: TRBJ1-2
V gene: TRBV6-5
D gene: TRBD1
CDR3 DNA: TGTGCCAGCAGTATTTCGACAGGGATGGATGGCTACACCTTC
CDR3 protein: CASSISTGMDGYTF

clone size: few
J gene: TRBJ1-1
V gene: TRBV5-1
D gene: -
CDR3 DNA: TGCGCCAGCAGCTCAGGACCATCGAACACTGAAGCTTTCTTT
CDR3 protein: CASSSGPSNTEAFF

clone size: few
J gene: TRBJ2-3
V gene: TRBV20-1
D gene: -
CDR3 DNA: TGCAGTGCTAGGTGGGATAGGGGCACAGATACGCAGTATTTT
CDR3 protein: CSARWDRGTDTQYF

clone size: many
J gene: TRBJ2-7
V gene: TRBV29-1
D gene: -
CDR3 DNA: TGCAGCGTTGTTGGATCCTACGAGCAGTACTTC
CDR3 protein: CSVVGSYEQYF

clone size: few
J gene: TRBJ2-3
V gene: TRBV7-2
D gene: -
CDR3 DNA: TGTGCCAGCAGCTCCTCCGGACGTCAAACAGATACGCAGTATTTT
CDR3 protein: CASSSSGRQTDTQYF

clone size: few
J gene: TRBJ2-4
V gene: TRBV29-1
D gene: -
CDR3 DNA: TGCAGCGTGGAAGACTTGGACATTCAGTACTTC
CDR3 protein: CSVEDLDIQYF

clone size: -
J gene: TRBJ2-1
V gene: TRBV10-3
D gene: TRBD2
CDR3 DNA: TGTGCCATCAGTGAGCAGACTAGCGGGATCAATGAGCAGTTCTTC
CDR3 protein: CAISEQTSGINEQFF

clone size: -
J gene: TRBJ2-7
V gene: TRBV10-3
D gene: -
CDR3 DNA: TGTGCCATCAGTGGGGCGAACCTTCGCGACGAGCAGTACTTC
CDR3 protein: CAISGANLRDEQYF

clone size: few
J gene: TRBJ2-5
V gene: TRBV15
D gene: TRBD1
CDR3 DNA: TGTGCCACCAGCAGAGACAGGGGGCAGGAGACCCAGTACTTC
CDR3 protein: CATSRDRGQETQYF

clone size: -
J gene: TRBJ2-5
V gene: TRBV6-4
D gene: TRBD1
CDR3 DNA: TGTGCCAGCAGTGACTCACCACGACAGGGGGGAGAGACCCAGTACTTC
CDR3 protein: CASSDSPRQGGETQYF

clone size: -
J gene: TRBJ2-7
V gene: TRBV20-1
D gene: TRBD1
CDR3 DNA: TGCAGTGCAACCGGGACAGGGCACGAGCAGTACTTC
CDR3 protein: CSATGTGHEQYF

clone size: -
J gene: TRBJ2-3
V gene: TRBV29-1
D gene: TRBD2
CDR3 DNA: TGCAGCGTCTTGATGGGAGGGACAGATACGCAGTATTTT
CDR3 protein: CSVLMGGTDTQYF

clone size: few
J gene: TRBJ2-7
V gene: TRBV18
D gene: TRBD1
CDR3 DNA: TGTGCCAGCTCACCAACTCCTGCGACAGGGGACCGCGAGCAGTACTTC
CDR3 protein: CASSPTPATGDREQYF

clone size: many
J gene: TRBJ2-5
V gene: TRBV28
D gene: TRBD1
CDR3 DNA: TGTGCCAGCAGATCGGGACAGTCGGGGACCCAGTACTTC
CDR3 protein: CASRSGQSGTQYF

clone size: few
J gene: TRBJ2-1
V gene: TRBV18
D gene: -
CDR3 DNA: TGTGCCAGCTCACCACTACTAGCTAGCTCCTACAATGAGCAGTTCTTC
CDR3 protein: CASSPLLASSYNEQFF

clone size: few
J gene: TRBJ2-1
V gene: TRBV5-1
D gene: TRBD2
CDR3 DNA: TGCGCCAGCAGCCCGGGACTAGCGGGAGGAGGTGGTGAGCAGTTCTTC
CDR3 protein: CASSPGLAGGGGEQFF

clone size: -
J gene: TRBJ2-3
V gene: TRBV4-1
D gene: TRBD2
CDR3 DNA: TGCGCCAGCAGCCAAGTCGGGACTAGCGGCAACACAGATACGCAGTATTTT
CDR3 protein: CASSQVGTSGNTDTQYF

clone size: -
J gene: TRBJ2-1
V gene: TRBV20-1
D gene: -
CDR3 DNA: TGCAGTGCTCTACCGACGGACTCCTACAATGAGCAGTTCTTC
CDR3 protein: CSALPTDSYNEQFF

clone size: -
J gene: TRBJ2-1
V gene: TRBV12-3/TRBV12-4
D gene: TRBD2
CDR3 DNA: TGTGCCAGCAGCGCGGGACTAGCGGGAGTTGGTGAGCAGTTCTTC
CDR3 protein: CASSAGLAGVGEQFF

clone size: few
J gene: TRBJ2-3
V gene: TRBV5-1
D gene: TRBD1
CDR3 DNA: TGCGCCAGCAGCTTGGGGACAGGCGATCATCGCACAGATACGCAGTATTTT
CDR3 protein: CASSLGTGDHRTDTQYF

clone size: -
J gene: TRBJ2-2
V gene: TRBV20-1
D gene: -
CDR3 DNA: TGCAGTGCTAGTGGTCACAGCGGGGAGCTGTTTTTT
CDR3 protein: CSASGHSGELFF

clone size: -
J gene: TRBJ2-5
V gene: TRBV9
D gene: -
CDR3 DNA: TGTGCCAGCAGCGTGCGGGATTGGGGAGAGCAGTACTTC
CDR3 protein: CASSVRDWGEQYF

clone size: -
J gene: TRBJ2-3
V gene: TRBV27
D gene: TRBD2
CDR3 DNA: TGTGCCAGCAGTTCGACTAGCGGGATAAGGACAGATACGCAGTATTTT
CDR3 protein: CASSSTSGIRTDTQYF

clone size: few
J gene: TRBJ1-4
V gene: TRBV5-1
D gene: TRBD1
CDR3 DNA: TGCGCCAGCAGCTCGGGACAGACTAATGAAAAACTGTTTTTT
CDR3 protein: CASSSGQTNEKLFF

clone size: -
J gene: TRBJ1-2
V gene: TRBV25-1
D gene: TRBD1
CDR3 DNA: TGTGCCAGCCAAGACAGGGCCTCCTATGGCTACACCTTC
CDR3 protein: CASQDRASYGYTF

clone size: -
J gene: TRBJ1-1
V gene: TRBV5-1
D gene: TRBD1
CDR3 DNA: TGCGCCAGCAGCCACAAAGGACAGGACGGGATGGCTTTCTTT
CDR3 protein: CASSHKGQDGMAFF

clone size: -
J gene: TRBJ2-7
V gene: TRBV6-2/TRBV6-3
D gene: TRBD2
CDR3 DNA: TGTGCCAGCATGCGACTAGCGGGAGGGGCCTACGAGCAGTACTTC
CDR3 protein: CASMRLAGGAYEQYF

clone size: -
J gene: TRBJ2-1
V gene: TRBV20-1
D gene: TRBD2
CDR3 DNA: TGCAGTGTTTCTAGCGGGAGGGCCATGGAATTTGAGCAGTTCTTC
CDR3 protein: CSVSSGRAMEFEQFF

clone size: -
J gene: TRBJ2-5
V gene: TRBV20-1
D gene: -
CDR3 DNA: TGCAGTGCTAGAGATCCCGGACCCGGAGGTCAAGGGACCCAGTACTTC
CDR3 protein: CSARDPGPGGQGTQYF

clone size: many
J gene: TRBJ1-4
V gene: TRBV7-9
D gene: TRBD1
CDR3 DNA: TGTGCCAGCAGCCCGGGGGACAGACATAATGAAAAACTGTTTTTT
CDR3 protein: CASSPGDRHNEKLFF